This TCR beta chain appears in the sequencing data of a study of PD-L1 blockade in urothelial cancer. Study details: Counts from blood samples showed a median of roughly 130,000 T cells.

A note on this clone: The antigen remains undetermined.

Stated time point: pretreatment peripheral blood. Patients yielded 1 to 8 samples each, pretreatment and on-treatment. This table comes from immunoSEQ multiplex PCR, and its TCRdb copy is limited to in-frame clones, with some not included. Of 100,000 to 150,000 clones detected, around 84% appear once; the ten largest clones hold 3.2%. Findings and limits, study-wide: Clonality of blood TCR below the median before treatment predicted better survival.

The origin of this receptor is a man aged 50 or older with urothelial cancer. The sample consisted of PBMCs, taken around atezolizumab (anti-PD-L1) treatment.

The CDR3 DNA follows: TGTGCCAGCAGCTTAGAGGGTGGGACAGAGCAGTTCTTC. Amino acids: CASSLEGGTEQFF. The chain recombines TRBV11-3 with TRBJ2-1, with TRBD1 as a possible D gene (6 bases). V gave up 0 bases and J gave up 10 bases, with 10 bases separating them. Germline V CDR1 and CDR2: SGHNT, YENEEA. The CDR3 loop spans 13 amino acids.